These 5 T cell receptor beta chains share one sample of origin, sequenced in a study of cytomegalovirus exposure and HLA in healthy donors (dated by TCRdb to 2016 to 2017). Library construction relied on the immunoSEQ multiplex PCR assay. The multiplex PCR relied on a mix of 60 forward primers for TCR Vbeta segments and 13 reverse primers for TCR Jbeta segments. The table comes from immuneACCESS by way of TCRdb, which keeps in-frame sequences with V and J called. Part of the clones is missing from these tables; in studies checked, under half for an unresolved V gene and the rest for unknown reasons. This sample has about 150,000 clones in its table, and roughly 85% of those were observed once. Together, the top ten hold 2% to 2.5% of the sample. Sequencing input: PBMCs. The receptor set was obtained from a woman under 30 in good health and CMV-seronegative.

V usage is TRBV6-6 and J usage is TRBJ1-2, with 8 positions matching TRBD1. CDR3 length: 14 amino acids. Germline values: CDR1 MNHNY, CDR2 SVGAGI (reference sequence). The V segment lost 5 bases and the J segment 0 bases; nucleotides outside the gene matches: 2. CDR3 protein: CASSDRGANYGYTF. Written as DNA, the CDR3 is TGTGCCAGCAGTGACAGGGGAGCTAACTATGGCTACACCTTC.

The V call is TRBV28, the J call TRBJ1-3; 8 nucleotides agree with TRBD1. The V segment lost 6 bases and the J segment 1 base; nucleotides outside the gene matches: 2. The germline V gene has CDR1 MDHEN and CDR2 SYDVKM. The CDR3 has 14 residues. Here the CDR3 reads CASSNRGSGNTIYF. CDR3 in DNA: TGTGCCAGCAGCAACAGGGGGTCTGGAAACACCATATATTTT.

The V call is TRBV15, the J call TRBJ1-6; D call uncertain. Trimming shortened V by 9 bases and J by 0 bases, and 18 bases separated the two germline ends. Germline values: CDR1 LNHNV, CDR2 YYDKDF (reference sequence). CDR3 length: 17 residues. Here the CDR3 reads CATTEMAADSYNSPLHF. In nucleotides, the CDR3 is TGTGCCACTACCGAGATGGCCGCGGACTCCTATAATTCACCCCTCCACTTT.

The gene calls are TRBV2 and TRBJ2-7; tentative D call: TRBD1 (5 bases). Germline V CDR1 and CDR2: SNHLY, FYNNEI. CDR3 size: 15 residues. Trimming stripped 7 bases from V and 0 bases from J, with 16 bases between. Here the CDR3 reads CASILRGTTSYEQYF. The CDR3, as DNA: TGTGCCAGCATCCTAAGGGGTACAACCTCCTACGAGCAGTACTTC.

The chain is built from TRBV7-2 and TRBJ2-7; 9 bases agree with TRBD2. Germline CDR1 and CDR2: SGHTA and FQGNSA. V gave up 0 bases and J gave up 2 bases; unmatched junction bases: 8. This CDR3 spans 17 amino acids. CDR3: CASSLAGASGMAYEQYF. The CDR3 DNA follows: TGTGCCAGCAGCTTAGCGGGGGCTAGCGGGATGGCCTACGAGCAGTACTTC.